The rows below give T cell receptor beta chains drawn from one sample of a study of blood T cell repertoires in COVID-19. Sequencing used immunoSEQ multiplex PCR; TCRdb keeps in-frame clones, though not all of them. The sample holds about 220,000 clones, over 60% seen once. Sequenced sample: peripheral blood. All receptors derive from a woman in her seventies with acute or convalescent COVID-19. Each CDR3 is given with its conserved first and last residue. Fields, in order: V gene, D gene, clone size, J gene, CDR3 length, CDR3 protein, CDR3 DNA. D genes are given only for firm matches. The size of a clone is reported for some rows only, either as once, few or many, or as a class for expanded clones.

TRBV29-1	TRBD1	.	TRBJ1-1	16	CSVEDRDREVRTEAFF	TGCAGCGTTGAAGATCGGGACAGGGAGGTTAGGACTGAAGCTTTCTTT
TRBV7-2	TRBD1	.	TRBJ2-5	16	CASSLGVTGGGETQYF	TGTGCCAGCAGCTTAGGCGTGACAGGGGGGGGAGAGACCCAGTACTTC
TRBV2	.	.	TRBJ2-2	15	CASSYTEPNTGELFF	TGTGCCAGCAGTTACACAGAACCTAACACCGGGGAGCTGTTTTTT
TRBV2	TRBD1	.	TRBJ1-5	15	CASRGQGNSNQPQHF	TGTGCCAGCAGGGGACAGGGGAATAGCAATCAGCCCCAGCATTTT
TRBV10-3	.	.	TRBJ2-2	16	CASGYPTRSNTGELFF	TGTGCCAGCGGGTATCCTACGCGCTCGAACACCGGGGAGCTGTTTTTT
TRBV7-3	TRBD2	.	TRBJ2-2	16	CASSSLAGTNTGELFF	TGTGCCAGCAGCTCATTAGCGGGAACTAACACCGGGGAGCTGTTTTTT
TRBV5-1	.	.	TRBJ1-1	15	CASSLDWGGNTEAFF	TGCGCCAGCAGCTTGGATTGGGGCGGGAACACTGAAGCTTTCTTT
TRBV5-1	.	.	TRBJ1-3	13	CASSLEQGNTIYF	TGCGCCAGCAGCTTGGAACAGGGAAACACCATATATTTT
TRBV2	.	few	TRBJ2-2	14	CASSYPKHTGELFF	TGTGCCAGCAGTTATCCCAAGCACACCGGGGAGCTGTTTTTT
TRBV7-6	TRBD1	.	TRBJ1-1	16	CASSSGTAKGQYEAFF	TGTGCCAGCAGCTCTGGGACAGCCAAGGGTCAGTATGAAGCTTTCTTT
TRBV24-1	TRBD2	.	TRBJ2-5	16	CATSDPTSGGLETQYF	TGTGCCACCAGTGATCCAACTAGCGGGGGGTTGGAGACCCAGTACTTC
TRBV4-3	.	once	TRBJ2-7	17	CASSQVGEGTTVSEQYF	TGCGCCAGCAGCCAAGTGGGTGAGGGGACAACCGTAAGCGAGCAGTACTTC
TRBV2	.	.	TRBJ2-1	15	CASGPLKAGDNEQFF	TGTGCCAGCGGACCCTTGAAGGCAGGGGACAATGAGCAGTTCTTC
TRBV7-6	.	many	TRBJ2-2	15	CASSLVSGYDGELFF	TGTGCCAGCAGCTTAGTTTCGGGGTATGACGGGGAGCTGTTTTTT
TRBV2	.	few	TRBJ1-2	15	CASRDKGFANYGYTF	TGTGCCAGCAGGGACAAAGGGTTCGCTAACTATGGCTACACCTTC
TRBV29-1	.	.	TRBJ2-3	12	CSVSTTADTQYF	TGCAGCGTTTCTACGACTGCAGATACGCAGTATTTT
TRBV29-1	TRBD2	.	TRBJ2-5	13	CSVFSGEKETQYF	TGCAGCGTTTTCAGCGGGGAGAAAGAGACCCAGTACTTC
TRBV15	TRBD1	.	TRBJ1-2	14	CATSRSKDRYGYTF	TGTGCCACCAGCAGATCCAAGGACAGGTACGGCTACACCTTC
TRBV30	TRBD1	many	TRBJ1-6	16	CASHVTGGSYNSPLHF	TGTGCTTCTCATGTTACAGGGGGCTCCTATAATTCACCCCTCCACTTT
TRBV6-5	.	.	TRBJ2-7	14	CASTIGRGGHEQYF	TGTGCCAGCACTATAGGAAGGGGAGGCCACGAGCAGTACTTC
TRBV4-3	TRBD2	once	TRBJ2-1	16	CASSQLAGSYYNEQFF	TGCGCCAGCAGCCAACTAGCGGGGTCCTATTACAATGAGCAGTTCTTC
TRBV7-2	.	.	TRBJ2-3	16	CASSLVAQASADTQYF	TGTGCCAGCAGCTTAGTCGCGCAAGCGTCGGCAGATACGCAGTATTTT
TRBV11-2	.	.	TRBJ2-6	15	CASSLSPSGANVLTF	TGTGCCAGCAGCTTAAGCCCCTCTGGGGCCAACGTCCTGACTTTC
TRBV7-9	TRBD2	.	TRBJ2-3	12	CASRLAGDTQYF	TGTGCCAGCAGGCTAGCGGGTGATACGCAGTATTTT
TRBV2	.	.	TRBJ2-5	13	CASSYDPRETQYF	TGTGCCAGCAGTTATGACCCGAGGGAGACCCAGTACTTC
TRBV6-5	.	.	TRBJ1-5	13	CATSGAGNQPQHF	TGTGCCACATCAGGGGCTGGCAATCAGCCCCAGCATTTT
TRBV6-1	.	.	TRBJ2-4	15	CASSDSGISKNIQYF	TGTGCCAGCAGTGATTCGGGGATCAGCAAAAACATTCAGTACTTC
TRBV2	.	.	TRBJ2-6	16	CASSGGLSSGANVLTF	TGTGCCAGCAGCGGGGGACTTTCCTCTGGGGCCAACGTCCTGACTTTC
TRBV2	.	.	TRBJ1-2	15	CASSELASGVYGYTF	TGTGCCAGCAGTGAACTGGCGTCAGGGGTTTATGGCTACACCTTC
TRBV30	TRBD2	.	TRBJ2-3	15	CAWRDLLAGRDTQYF	TGTGCCTGGAGGGACCTACTAGCGGGGAGGGATACGCAGTATTTT
TRBV3-1/TRBV3-2	.	.	TRBJ1-5	14	CASSDTQGNQPQHF	TGTGCCAGCAGCGACACCCAGGGAAATCAGCCCCAGCATTTT
TRBV7-9	.	.	TRBJ2-4	14	CASSLAGEGDIQYF	TGTGCCAGCAGCTTAGCGGGTGAGGGGGACATTCAGTACTTC
TRBV6-5	TRBD1	.	TRBJ1-1	16	CASSYGTGGLSTEAFF	TGTGCCAGCAGTTACGGAACAGGGGGCCTTAGCACTGAAGCTTTCTTT
TRBV24-1	.	.	TRBJ2-5	15	CATSDLRSTQETQYF	TGTGCCACCAGTGATTTGAGGAGCACCCAAGAGACCCAGTACTTC
TRBV4-3	TRBD1	.	TRBJ2-7	14	CASSQQITGGEQYF	TGCGCCAGCAGCCAGCAGATAACAGGGGGCGAGCAGTACTTC
TRBV15	.	.	TRBJ1-2	14	CATSRDWREVGYTF	TGTGCCACCAGCAGAGATTGGAGAGAGGTGGGCTACACCTTC
TRBV7-2	.	.	TRBJ2-7	15	CASSTSDRNSYEQYF	TGTGCCAGCAGCACGTCCGACAGGAACTCCTACGAGCAGTACTTC
TRBV6-5	.	.	TRBJ2-5	15	CASRRDLGGGETQYF	TGTGCCAGCAGGCGGGACCTCGGGGGAGGAGAGACCCAGTACTTC
TRBV5-8	.	.	TRBJ1-1	13	CASSLYPGTEAFF	TGTGCCAGCAGCTTGTATCCAGGCACTGAAGCTTTCTTT